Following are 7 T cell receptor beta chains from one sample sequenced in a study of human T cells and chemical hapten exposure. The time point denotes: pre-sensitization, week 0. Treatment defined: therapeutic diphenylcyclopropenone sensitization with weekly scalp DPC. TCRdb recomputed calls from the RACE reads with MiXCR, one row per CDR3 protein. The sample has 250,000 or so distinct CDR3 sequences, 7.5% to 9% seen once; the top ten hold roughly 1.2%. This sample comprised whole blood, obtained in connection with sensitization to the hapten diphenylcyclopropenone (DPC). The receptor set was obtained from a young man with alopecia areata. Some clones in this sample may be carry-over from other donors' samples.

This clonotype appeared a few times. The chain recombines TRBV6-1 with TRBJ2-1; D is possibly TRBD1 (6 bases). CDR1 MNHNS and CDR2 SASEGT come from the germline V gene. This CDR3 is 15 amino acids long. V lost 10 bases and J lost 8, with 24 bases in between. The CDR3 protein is CAIAYRERGTDEQFF. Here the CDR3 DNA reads TGTGCCATCGCGTACAGGGAGAGGGGTACGGATGAGCAGTTCTTC.

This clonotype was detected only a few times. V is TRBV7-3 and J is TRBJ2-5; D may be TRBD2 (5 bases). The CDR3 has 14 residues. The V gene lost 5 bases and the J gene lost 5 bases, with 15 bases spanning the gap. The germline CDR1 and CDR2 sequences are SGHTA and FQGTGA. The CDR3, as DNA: TGTGCCAGCAGCCCCGAGGGTTTGAGGGAGACCCAGTACTTC. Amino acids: CASSPEGLRETQYF.

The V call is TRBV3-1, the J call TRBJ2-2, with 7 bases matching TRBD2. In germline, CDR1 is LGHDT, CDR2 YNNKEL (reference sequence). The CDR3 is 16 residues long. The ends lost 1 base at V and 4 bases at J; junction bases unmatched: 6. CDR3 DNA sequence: TGTGCCAGCAGCCAAGGGAGCAGGACTAGCACCGGGGAGCTGTTTTTT. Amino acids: CASSQGSRTSTGELFF. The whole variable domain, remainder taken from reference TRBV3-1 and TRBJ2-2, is DTAVSQTPKYLVTQMGNDKSIKCEQNLGHDTMYWYKQDSKKFLKIMFSYNNKELIINETVPNRFSPKSPDKAHLNLHINSLELGDSAVYFCASSQGSRTSTGELFFGEGSRLTVL.

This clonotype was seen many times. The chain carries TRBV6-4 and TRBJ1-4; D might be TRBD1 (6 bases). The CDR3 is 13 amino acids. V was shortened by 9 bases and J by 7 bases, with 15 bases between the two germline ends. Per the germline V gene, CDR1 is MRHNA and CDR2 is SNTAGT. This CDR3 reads CARVQGKGEKLFF. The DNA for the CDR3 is TGTGCCAGGGTACAGGGTAAGGGTGAAAAACTGTTTTTT.

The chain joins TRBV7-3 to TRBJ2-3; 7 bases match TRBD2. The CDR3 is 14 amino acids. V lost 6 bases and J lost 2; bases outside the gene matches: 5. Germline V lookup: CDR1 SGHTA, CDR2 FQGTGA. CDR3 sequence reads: CASSKTSATDTQYF. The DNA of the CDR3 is TGTGCCAGCAGTAAAACTAGCGCCACAGATACGCAGTATTTT.

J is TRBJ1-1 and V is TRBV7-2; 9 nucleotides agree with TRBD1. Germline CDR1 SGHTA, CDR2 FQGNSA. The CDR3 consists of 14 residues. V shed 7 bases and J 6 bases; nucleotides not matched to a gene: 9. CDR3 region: CASNSQGARAEAFF. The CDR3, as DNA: TGTGCCAGCAACTCACAGGGGGCGCGGGCTGAAGCTTTCTTT.

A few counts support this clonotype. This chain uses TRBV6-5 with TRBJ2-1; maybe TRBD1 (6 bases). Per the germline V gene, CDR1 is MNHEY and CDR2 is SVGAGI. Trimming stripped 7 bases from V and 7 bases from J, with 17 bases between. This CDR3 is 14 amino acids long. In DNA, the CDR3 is TGTGCCAGCACCCTCCACAGGGAATGGAATGAGCAGTTCTTC. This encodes CASTLHREWNEQFF.